This TCR beta chain originates from a study of blood T cells in healthy people across ages. CDR3 length: 15 amino acids. J lost 9 bases, V lost 5 bases, and 10 bases had no gene match. Germline V lookup: CDR1 SGHVS, CDR2 FQNEAQ. This clonotype was seen a few times. Primed by a sample-barcoded 5' primer and a J-beta primer mix, a second PCR proceeded for roughly 6 to 12 cycles. TCRdb passed the 5' RACE reads through MiXCR, listing each CDR3 protein once. This sample has hundreds of thousands of distinct CDR3 sequences, with around two fifths found just once. The genes are TRBV7-8 and TRBJ2-1; 10 bases line up with TRBD1. The TCR comes from a man between 60 and 75 years old in good health. Sample: blood. The CDR3 reads CASSTRDRGGSEQFF. Written as DNA, the CDR3 is TGTGCCAGCAGCACCCGGGACAGGGGAGGTAGTGAGCAGTTCTTC.